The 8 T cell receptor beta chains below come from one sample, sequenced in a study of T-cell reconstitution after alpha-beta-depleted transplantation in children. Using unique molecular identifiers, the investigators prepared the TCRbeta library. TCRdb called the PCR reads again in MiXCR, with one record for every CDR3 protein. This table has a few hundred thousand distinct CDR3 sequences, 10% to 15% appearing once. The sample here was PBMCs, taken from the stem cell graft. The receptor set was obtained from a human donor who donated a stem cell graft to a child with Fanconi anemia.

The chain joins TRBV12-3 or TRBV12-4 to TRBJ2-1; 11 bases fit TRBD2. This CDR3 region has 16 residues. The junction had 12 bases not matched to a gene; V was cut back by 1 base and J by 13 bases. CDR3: CASSLGLAGLSRSQFF. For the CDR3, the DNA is TGTGCCAGCAGTTTAGGACTAGCGGGGTTGAGTAGGAGTCAGTTCTTC.

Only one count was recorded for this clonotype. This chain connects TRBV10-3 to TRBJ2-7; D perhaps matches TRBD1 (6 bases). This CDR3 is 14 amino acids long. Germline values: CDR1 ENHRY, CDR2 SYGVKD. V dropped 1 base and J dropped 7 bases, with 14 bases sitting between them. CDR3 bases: TGTGCCATCAGTGAGTTATTATCAGGGGAAGAGCAGTACTTC. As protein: CAISELLSGEEQYF.

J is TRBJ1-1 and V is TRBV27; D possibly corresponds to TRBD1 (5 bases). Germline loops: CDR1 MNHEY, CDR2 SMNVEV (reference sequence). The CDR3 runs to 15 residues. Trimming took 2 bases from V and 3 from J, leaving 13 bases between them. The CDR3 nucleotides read TGTGCCAGCAGTTTAAGTCCAGGGAGTGACACTGAAGCTTTCTTT. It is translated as CASSLSPGSDTEAFF.

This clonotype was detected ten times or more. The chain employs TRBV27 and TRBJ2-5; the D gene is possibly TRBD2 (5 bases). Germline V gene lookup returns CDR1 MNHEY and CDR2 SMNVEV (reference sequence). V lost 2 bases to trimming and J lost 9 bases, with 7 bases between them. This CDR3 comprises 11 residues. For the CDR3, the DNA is TGTGCCAGCAGTTTAAACGGGGCCCAGTACTTC. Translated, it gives CASSLNGAQYF.

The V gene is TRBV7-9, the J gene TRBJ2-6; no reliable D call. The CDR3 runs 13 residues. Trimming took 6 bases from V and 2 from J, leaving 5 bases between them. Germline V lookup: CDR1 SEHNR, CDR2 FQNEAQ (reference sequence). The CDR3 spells CASRGPGANVLTF. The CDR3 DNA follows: TGTGCCAGCAGGGGTCCTGGGGCCAACGTCCTGACTTTC. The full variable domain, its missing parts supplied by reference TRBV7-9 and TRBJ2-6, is DTGVSQNPRHKITKRGQNVTFRCDPISEHNRLYWYRQTLGQGPEFLTYFQNEAQLEKSRLLSDRFSAERPKGSFSTLEIQRTEQGDSAMYLCASRGPGANVLTFGAGSRLTVL.

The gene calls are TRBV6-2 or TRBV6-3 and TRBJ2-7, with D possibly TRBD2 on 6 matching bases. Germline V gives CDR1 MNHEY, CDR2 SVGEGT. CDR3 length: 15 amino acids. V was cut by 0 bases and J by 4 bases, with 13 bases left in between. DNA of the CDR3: TGTGCCAGCAGTTACTCGATCGGGGGACGGTACGAGCAGTACTTC. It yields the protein CASSYSIGGRYEQYF.

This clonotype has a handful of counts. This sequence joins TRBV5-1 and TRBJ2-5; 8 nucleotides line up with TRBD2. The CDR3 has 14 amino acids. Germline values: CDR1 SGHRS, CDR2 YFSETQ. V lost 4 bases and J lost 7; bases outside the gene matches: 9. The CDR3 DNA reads TGCGCCAGCAGCCCCGAGGGCGGGAGGACGACCCAGTACTTC. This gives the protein CASSPEGGRTTQYF.

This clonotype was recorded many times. DNA for the CDR3: TGTGCCAGCAGCTTAAAAGGGCACGGCTACACCTTC. Residues: CASSLKGHGYTF. J is TRBJ1-2 and V is TRBV7-2; D gene uncertain. Germline loops: CDR1 SGHTA, CDR2 FQGNSA. V lost 2 bases and J lost 8, with 9 bases in between. The CDR3 length is 12 residues.